The present TCR beta chain was sequenced within a study of T cell repertoires in cytomegalovirus infection. This clonotype was observed a few times. One entry per CDR3 protein, called by TCRdb with MiXCR from the reads. The table includes 200,000 to 300,000 distinct CDR3 sequences, roughly an eighth detected once. The sequence was collected from a human donor in good health (CMV status not recorded). Some clones in this sample may be carry-over from other donors' samples. The sample taken for sequencing was PBMCs.

This chain's CDR3 is CSAQRDSSYEQYF. The CDR3 DNA follows: TGCAGTGCTCAGAGGGACAGCTCCTACGAGCAGTACTTC. This rearrangement joins TRBV20-1 to TRBJ2-7; 7 nucleotides match TRBD1. The V gene's germline CDR1 is DFQATT and CDR2 SNEGSKA (reference sequence). V trimming: 5 bases; J trimming: 0 bases; junction bases outside the gene matches: 4. The CDR3 runs to 13 residues.